Reported below is one TCR beta chain. Each CDR3 protein gets one entry after TCRdb re-called the 5' RACE reads with MiXCR. This sample has roughly 720,000 distinct CDR3 sequences; roughly 20% occur once, and the top ten carry about an eighth. Germline V CDR1 and CDR2: LNHNV, YYDKDF (reference sequence). The V gene end was trimmed by 2 bases and the J gene end by 5 bases; junction bases not matched to a gene: 7. The CDR3 is made up of 15 amino acids. These data are taken from a study of identical twins. This sample was shared with a second study, whose subject was T cells expressing NK-cell markers. As that report states: Researchers got TCR beta repertoires out of sorted CD3+CD56+NKG2C+, CD3+CD56+NKG2C- and CD3+CD56-NKG2C+ T cells.

What was sequenced was PBMCs. J is TRBJ2-5 and V is TRBV15; 8 positions match TRBD2. This TCR was sampled from a woman younger than 30 in good health. The CDR3 protein is CATSRLTGGLETQYF. The CDR3 region has the DNA TGTGCCACCAGCAGATTGACGGGGGGGCTGGAGACCCAGTACTTC.